These T cell receptor beta chains were read from a single sample in a study of long-term antiretroviral therapy in people with HIV. Measured with immunoSEQ multiplex PCR; TCRdb has only the in-frame clones, and not every one. Of fewer than 35,000 clones listed, about 74% are singletons. The specimen comprised unsorted PBMCs, sampled 2 years after starting antiretroviral therapy. These receptors originate from a woman in her forties or fifties with HIV. Each CDR3 is given with its conserved first and last residue. The D gene is left open where the match is weak. Clone size, where shown, is once, few, many, or a class for clones that have expanded.

-	TRBJ2-1	-	TRBV27	CASTPLGELARPEQFF	TGTGCCAGCACCCCGTTGGGAGAACTAGCCCGGCCTGAGCAGTTCTTC
-	TRBJ2-1	-	TRBV5-4	CASSSRTGRDYNEQFF	TGTGCCAGCAGCTCCAGGACAGGGAGGGACTACAATGAGCAGTTCTTC
-	TRBJ1-6	-	TRBV27	CASRDRNSPLHF	TGTGCCAGCAGGGATAGGAATTCACCCCTCCACTTT
-	TRBJ2-2	TRBD2	TRBV29-1	CSVKLADTGELFF	TGCAGCGTGAAGCTAGCGGATACCGGGGAGCTGTTTTTT
-	TRBJ2-3	TRBD2	TRBV15	CATSSQYGGAPDTQYF	TGTGCCACCAGCAGCCAGTACGGGGGGGCTCCAGATACGCAGTATTTT
-	TRBJ1-5	TRBD1	TRBV7-2	CASSSHLRDSLESNQPQHF	TGTGCCAGCAGTTCTCACCTCCGGGACAGTCTCGAGAGCAATCAGCCCCAGCATTTT
-	TRBJ2-7	-	TRBV20-1	CSAQGIYEQYF	TGCAGTGCCCAGGGGATCTACGAGCAGTACTTC
-	TRBJ1-2	TRBD1	TRBV9	CASSLKTGSNYGYTF	TGTGCCAGCAGCCTAAAGACAGGGTCTAACTATGGCTACACCTTC
few	TRBJ1-2	-	TRBV11-2	CASSLDPGAAGYTF	TGTGCCAGCAGCTTAGATCCAGGGGCTGCCGGCTACACCTTC
few	TRBJ1-1	-	TRBV7-3	CASSRTYNTEAFF	TGTGCCAGCAGCCGGACATACAACACTGAAGCTTTCTTT
once	TRBJ2-3	-	TRBV30	CAWSVSSQADTQYF	TGTGCCTGGAGTGTATCAAGTCAGGCAGATACGCAGTATTTT
-	TRBJ2-5	TRBD1	TRBV6-5	CASSPQTGEETQYF	TGTGCCAGCAGTCCCCAGACAGGGGAAGAGACCCAGTACTTC
few	TRBJ2-2	TRBD2	TRBV14	CASSRYRTSGEYTGELFF	TGTGCCAGCAGCCGATACAGGACTAGCGGGGAGTACACCGGGGAGCTGTTTTTT
-	TRBJ2-2	-	TRBV7-3	CASSLNPGELFF	TGTGCCAGCAGCTTAAATCCCGGGGAGCTGTTTTTT
-	TRBJ2-1	-	TRBV7-9	CASGYGYNEQFF	TGTGCCAGCGGTTACGGCTACAATGAGCAGTTCTTC
-	TRBJ1-5	TRBD1	TRBV7-8	CASSLGTTGQGQPQHF	TGTGCCAGCAGCTTAGGCACGACAGGACAGGGGCAGCCCCAGCATTTT
few	TRBJ2-7	-	TRBV19	CASSIIKGNEQYF	TGTGCCAGTAGTATAATAAAGGGGAACGAGCAGTACTTC
few	TRBJ1-3	-	TRBV7-9	CASSFSGQISGNTIYF	TGTGCCAGCAGCTTTTCCGGACAGATCTCTGGAAACACCATATATTTT
-	TRBJ1-1	-	TRBV7-9	CASSPLVAAFF	TGTGCCAGCAGCCCCTTGGTTGCGGCTTTCTTT
-	TRBJ2-2	-	TRBV7-3	CASSLVGGTGELFF	TGTGCCAGCAGCTTAGTAGGGGGAACCGGGGAGCTGTTTTTT
large	TRBJ2-7	TRBD1	TRBV5-6	CASRPGQGAYEQYF	TGTGCCAGCAGACCGGGACAGGGGGCGTACGAGCAGTACTTC
-	TRBJ2-1	TRBD2	TRBV9	CASSVAPSGSYNEQFF	TGTGCCAGCAGCGTAGCCCCTAGCGGCTCCTACAATGAGCAGTTCTTC
-	TRBJ2-2	-	TRBV19	CASGVLNTGELFF	TGTGCCAGTGGGGTGTTGAACACCGGGGAGCTGTTTTTT
-	TRBJ2-3	-	TRBV6-5	CASSSLEQGTDTQYF	TGTGCCAGCAGTTCACTAGAACAGGGCACAGATACGCAGTATTTT
once	TRBJ1-2	-	TRBV5-6	CASSLGGGYTF	TGTGCCAGCAGCCTAGGGGGTGGCTACACCTTC
-	TRBJ1-1	-	TRBV6-1	CASSELRTANTEAFF	TGTGCCAGCAGTGAGCTGCGGACAGCGAACACTGAAGCTTTCTTT
-	TRBJ1-6	-	TRBV7-8	CASSSDGYNSPLHF	TGTGCCAGCAGCTCTGACGGGTATAATTCACCCCTCCACTTT
-	TRBJ2-1	TRBD1	TRBV27	CASSPADRDNEQFF	TGTGCCAGCAGCCCCGCAGACAGGGACAATGAGCAGTTCTTC
few	TRBJ2-5	-	TRBV7-2	CASSLLETQYF	TGTGCCAGCAGCTTACTGGAGACCCAGTACTTC
-	TRBJ2-3	-	TRBV7-9	CASSLDNANTDTQYF	TGTGCCAGCAGCTTAGATAATGCGAATACAGATACGCAGTATTTT
-	TRBJ1-1	-	TRBV18	CASSPPTLRRSEAFF	TGTGCCAGCTCACCACCTACTTTGAGACGGAGTGAAGCTTTCTTT
-	TRBJ2-5	-	TRBV10-3	CAISLRAQPRETQYF	TGTGCCATCAGTCTTCGGGCCCAACCCCGAGAGACCCAGTACTTC
-	TRBJ2-3	TRBD2	TRBV11-1	CASSGLAGADTQYF	TGTGCCAGCAGCGGACTAGCGGGGGCAGATACGCAGTATTTT
-	TRBJ1-1	-	TRBV5-6	CASSLRTMAGNMEAFF	TGTGCCAGCAGCTTGCGGACCATGGCGGGGAACATGGAAGCTTTCTTT
-	TRBJ2-7	-	TRBV23-1	CASSTFWGGNYEQYF	TGCGCCAGCAGTACCTTCTGGGGCGGGAACTACGAGCAGTACTTC
-	TRBJ1-2	TRBD1	TRBV5-1	CASSLGTGRNYGYTF	TGCGCCAGCAGCTTGGGGACAGGGAGGAACTATGGCTACACCTTC
-	TRBJ2-1	-	TRBV7-9	CASRFTGTISYNEQFF	TGTGCCAGCAGATTTACCGGGACGATCTCCTACAATGAGCAGTTCTTC
once	TRBJ1-3	-	TRBV9	CASSVARDGDFGNTIYF	TGTGCCAGCAGCGTAGCTCGGGACGGAGATTTTGGAAACACCATATATTTT
-	TRBJ2-3	-	TRBV6-5	CASREPGADTQYF	TGTGCCAGCAGGGAGCCAGGGGCAGATACGCAGTATTTT
few	TRBJ1-4	-	TRBV5-1	CASSSRGDGEKLFF	TGCGCCAGCAGCTCTAGGGGTGATGGTGAAAAACTGTTTTTT
-	TRBJ2-5	-	TRBV10-3	CAISGGETQYF	TGTGCCATCAGTGGGGGCGAGACCCAGTACTTC
-	TRBJ2-3	TRBD2	TRBV28	CASSSRTSGAGDTQYF	TGTGCCAGCAGTTCAAGGACTAGCGGGGCGGGAGATACGCAGTATTTT
-	TRBJ2-2	TRBD2	TRBV7-9	CASSHTLLTSGGATGELFF	TGTGCCAGCAGCCACACTCTACTGACTAGCGGGGGGGCAACCGGGGAGCTGTTTTTT
-	TRBJ1-2	-	TRBV5-8	CASSFSRGPYGYTF	TGTGCCAGCAGCTTTTCCAGGGGACCCTATGGCTACACCTTC
-	TRBJ1-1	-	TRBV28	CASSWAGEGLNTEAFF	TGTGCCAGCAGTTGGGCGGGAGAGGGGCTGAACACTGAAGCTTTCTTT
few	TRBJ1-2	-	TRBV27	CASSLGGGMSGYTF	TGTGCCAGCAGTTTGGGAGGGGGAATGAGTGGCTACACCTTC
-	TRBJ2-4	-	TRBV7-9	CASSFEGAKNIQYF	TGTGCCAGCAGCTTTGAGGGGGCCAAAAACATTCAGTACTTC
few	TRBJ1-5	TRBD1	TRBV6-1	CASSALTGSNQPQHF	TGTGCCAGCAGCGCCCTGACAGGGAGCAATCAGCCCCAGCATTTT
-	TRBJ2-1	TRBD1	TRBV5-1	CASSSRQGSYNEQFF	TGCGCCAGCAGCTCACGACAGGGTTCCTACAATGAGCAGTTCTTC
-	TRBJ1-2	-	TRBV19	CASSITQGSGYTF	TGTGCCAGTAGTATAACCCAGGGGAGCGGCTACACCTTC
-	TRBJ2-3	TRBD1	TRBV19	CASSVTGDTDTQYF	TGTGCCAGTAGTGTGACAGGGGACACAGATACGCAGTATTTT
-	TRBJ1-2	-	TRBV9	CASTDGRDKMYGGYTF	TGTGCCAGCACCGACGGAAGGGATAAGATGTATGGCGGCTACACCTTC
-	TRBJ2-1	-	TRBV15	CATSRLPEKGEQFF	TGTGCCACCAGCAGACTCCCGGAAAAGGGTGAGCAGTTCTTC
-	TRBJ2-7	TRBD1	TRBV20-1	CSARKQGQLYF	TGCAGTGCTCGGAAACAGGGACAGCTGTACTTC